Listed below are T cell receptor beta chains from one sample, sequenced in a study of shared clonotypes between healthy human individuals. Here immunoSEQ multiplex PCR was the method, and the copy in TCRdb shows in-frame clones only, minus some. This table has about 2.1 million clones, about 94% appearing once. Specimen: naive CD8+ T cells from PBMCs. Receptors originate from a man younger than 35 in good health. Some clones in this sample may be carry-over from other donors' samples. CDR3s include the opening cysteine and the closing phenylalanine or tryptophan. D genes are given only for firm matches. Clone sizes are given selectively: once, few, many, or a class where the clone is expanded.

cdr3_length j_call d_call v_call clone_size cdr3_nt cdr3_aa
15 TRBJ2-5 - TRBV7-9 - TGTGCCAGCAGCTCACGCGACAGCCGGCAGGAGACCCAGTACTTC CASSSRDSRQETQYF
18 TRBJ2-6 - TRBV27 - TGTGCCAGCAGCCCAGAGGGGGGATGGACTTATGGGGCCAACGTCCTGACTTTC CASSPEGGWTYGANVLTF
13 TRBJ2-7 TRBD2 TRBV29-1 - TGCAGCGTTGACGGGGGGAGCTCCTACGAGCAGTACTTC CSVDGGSSYEQYF
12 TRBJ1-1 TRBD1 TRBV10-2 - TGCGCCAGCGGACAGGGTGGGACTGAAGCTTTCTTT CASGQGGTEAFF
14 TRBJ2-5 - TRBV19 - TGTGCCAGTAGTGCTTGGACAGCCCAAGAGACCCAGTACTTC CASSAWTAQETQYF
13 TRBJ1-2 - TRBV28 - TGTGCCAGCAGGGACAGCCTATACTATGGCTACACCTTC CASRDSLYYGYTF
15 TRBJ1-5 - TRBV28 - TGTGCCAGCAGTTCCGTTGGGCAGGGCAATCAGCCCCAGCATTTT CASSSVGQGNQPQHF
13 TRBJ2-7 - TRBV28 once TGTGCCAGCAGTATCCAGGGATACTACGAGCAGTACTTC CASSIQGYYEQYF
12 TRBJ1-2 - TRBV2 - TGTGCCAGCAGTGAAGCTTTCCGGGGGCTCACCTTC CASSEAFRGLTF
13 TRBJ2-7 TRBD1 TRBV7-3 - TGTGCCAGCAGTCTGACAGGGGGCTACGAGCAGTACTTC CASSLTGGYEQYF
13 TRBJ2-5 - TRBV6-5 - TGTGCCACCCAAGGGCAGTCCCAAGAGACCCAGTACTTC CATQGQSQETQYF
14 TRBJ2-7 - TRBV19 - TGTGCCAGTAGTATCGGCCAGGGGGGTTACGAGCAGTACTTC CASSIGQGGYEQYF
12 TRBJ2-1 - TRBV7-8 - TGTGCCAGCAGCCAAACAAGCTGGGGACAGTTCTTC CASSQTSWGQFF
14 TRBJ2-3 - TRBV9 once TGTGCCAGCAGCGTAGCTAGGGGGGCGGGACCGCAGTATTTT CASSVARGAGPQYF
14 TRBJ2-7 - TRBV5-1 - TGCGCCAGCAGCTTGGAGGGGGGGCCCTACGAGCAGTACTTC CASSLEGGPYEQYF